The present entry profiles one T cell receptor (beta chain) with its context. Its antigen is not identified. The study excluded patients with uncontrolled infection, other autoimmune disease, pregnancy or lactation. Diagnoses were established using clinical symptoms, serum thyroxine and TRAb, thyroid ultrasound and orbital computed tomography. PBMCs were obtained from 10 ml fresh peripheral blood. This entry belongs to a study of T cells in Graves' hyperthyroidism and ophthalmopathy. The CDR3 regions of TCR beta were amplified from RNA transcripts. An initial round of RT-PCR targeting the TCR CDR3 relied on the HTBI primer set. TCRdb redid the calling of the multiplex PCR reads with MiXCR, one entry per CDR3 protein. The profile shows hundreds of thousands of distinct CDR3 sequences, more than 15% of them singletons. Study-level points and caveats: Ophthalmopathy, as predicted by the model, came a median about seven months after the prediction.

With V trimmed by 5 bases and J by 3 bases, 6 bases remained unmatched. The CDR3 covers 15 residues. The V gene's germline CDR1 is SNHLY and CDR2 FYNNEI. The source material was blood. The origin of this receptor is a woman in her thirties or forties with Graves' ophthalmopathy. The chain has TRBV2 and TRBJ1-5; 8 bases line up with TRBD1. The CDR3 coding sequence is TGTGCCAGCAGTTCAACAGGGGGTGTCAATCAGCCCCAGCATTTT. Protein: CASSSTGGVNQPQHF.